The rows below give T cell receptor beta chains drawn from one sample of a study of patients and donors after allogeneic stem cell transplantation. TCRdb used MiXCR to reprocess the RT-PCR reads, holding one entry per CDR3 protein. Found here are more than 150,000 distinct CDR3 sequences, 41% of them singletons; the top ten hold 25% to 35%. The sample consisted of blood, either unsorted or a sorted T cell fraction (not recorded which). The receptors here all came from a human donor who was either an allogeneic HSCT recipient or a stem cell or donor lymphocyte infusion donor (not recorded which). It is not recorded whose cells these are; they may come from a transplant donor. Both conserved end residues are part of each CDR3. Each record gives: clone size, D gene, J gene, V gene, CDR3 protein, CDR3 DNA. A D gene is named only where the DNA matches it firmly. Size is stated for part of the rows, as once, few or many counts, or as a class when the clone is expanded.

abundance: .; d_gene: TRBD2; j_gene: TRBJ2-2; v_gene: TRBV7-2; CDR3aa: CASSYTSGRAGELFF; CDR3nt: TGTGCCAGCAGCTACACTAGCGGGAGAGCCGGGGAGCTGTTTTTT
abundance: few; d_gene: .; j_gene: TRBJ1-3; v_gene: TRBV4-2; CDR3aa: CASSQEELRNTIYF; CDR3nt: TGTGCCAGCAGCCAAGAGGAACTCCGGAACACCATATATTTT
abundance: .; d_gene: .; j_gene: TRBJ2-1; v_gene: TRBV6-5; CDR3aa: CASSYSTDEQFF; CDR3nt: TGTGCCAGCAGTTACTCGACTGATGAGCAGTTCTTC
abundance: .; d_gene: TRBD1; j_gene: TRBJ2-5; v_gene: TRBV3-1; CDR3aa: CASSQADRAQETQYF; CDR3nt: TGTGCCAGCAGCCAAGCGGACAGGGCCCAAGAGACCCAGTACTTC
abundance: .; d_gene: TRBD2; j_gene: TRBJ2-1; v_gene: TRBV7-8; CDR3aa: CASSSQKRESAYNEQFF; CDR3nt: TGTGCCAGCAGCTCCCAAAAGCGGGAGTCTGCCTACAATGAGCAGTTCTTC
abundance: many; d_gene: TRBD1; j_gene: TRBJ1-1; v_gene: TRBV7-9; CDR3aa: CASSLDREAFF; CDR3nt: TGTGCCAGCAGCCTAGACAGGGAGGCTTTCTTT
abundance: .; d_gene: .; j_gene: TRBJ1-1; v_gene: TRBV4-2; CDR3aa: CASSPTGGNEAFF; CDR3nt: TGTGCCAGCAGCCCGACGGGGGGAAATGAAGCTTTCTTT
abundance: .; d_gene: TRBD2; j_gene: TRBJ2-3; v_gene: TRBV4-3; CDR3aa: CASSQVSGGTDTQYF; CDR3nt: TGCGCCAGCAGCCAAGTTAGCGGGGGCACAGATACGCAGTATTTT
abundance: few; d_gene: TRBD2; j_gene: TRBJ2-1; v_gene: TRBV29-1; CDR3aa: CSESSGGATYNEQFF; CDR3nt: TGCAGCGAGTCGAGCGGGGGAGCGACCTACAATGAGCAGTTCTTC
abundance: few; d_gene: .; j_gene: TRBJ2-6; v_gene: TRBV5-1; CDR3aa: CASSLGSYSGANVLTF; CDR3nt: TGCGCCAGCAGCCTGGGCTCCTATTCTGGGGCCAACGTCCTGACTTTC
abundance: .; d_gene: .; j_gene: TRBJ1-6; v_gene: TRBV7-2; CDR3aa: CASSFYYPGSYNSPLHF; CDR3nt: TGTGCCAGCAGCTTTTATTATCCGGGGTCCTATAATTCACCCCTCCACTTT
abundance: few; d_gene: .; j_gene: TRBJ1-1; v_gene: TRBV6-2/TRBV6-3; CDR3aa: CASGYELDLNTEAFF; CDR3nt: TGTGCCAGCGGATACGAACTCGACTTGAACACTGAAGCTTTCTTT
abundance: once; d_gene: TRBD2; j_gene: TRBJ2-1; v_gene: TRBV5-1; CDR3aa: CASSLDVSGSFYEQFF; CDR3nt: TGCGCCAGCAGCTTGGATGTTAGCGGGAGTTTTTATGAGCAGTTCTTC
abundance: .; d_gene: .; j_gene: TRBJ1-1; v_gene: TRBV7-9; CDR3aa: CASSLTSGVPEAFF; CDR3nt: TGTGCCAGCAGCTTAACCTCAGGGGTACCTGAAGCTTTCTTT
abundance: .; d_gene: TRBD1; j_gene: TRBJ1-2; v_gene: TRBV4-1; CDR3aa: CASAHRDRGRYTF; CDR3nt: TGCGCCAGCGCACACCGGGACAGGGGACGCTACACCTTC
abundance: once; d_gene: .; j_gene: TRBJ2-7; v_gene: TRBV9; CDR3aa: CASSAGDSSYEQYF; CDR3nt: TGTGCCAGCAGCGCGGGGGACAGCTCCTACGAGCAGTACTTC
abundance: .; d_gene: TRBD1; j_gene: TRBJ1-2; v_gene: TRBV4-3; CDR3aa: CASSHPDRGREGYTF; CDR3nt: TGCGCCAGCAGCCACCCGGACAGGGGGCGGGAGGGCTACACCTTC
abundance: .; d_gene: .; j_gene: TRBJ2-1; v_gene: TRBV7-8; CDR3aa: CASSPPRGFREQFF; CDR3nt: TGTGCCAGCAGCCCTCCGAGGGGGTTCAGGGAGCAGTTCTTC
abundance: .; d_gene: .; j_gene: TRBJ1-6; v_gene: TRBV28; CDR3aa: CASSLVRGAPLHF; CDR3nt: TGTGCCAGCAGTTTGGTCAGGGGAGCACCCCTCCACTTT
abundance: few; d_gene: .; j_gene: TRBJ2-5; v_gene: TRBV19; CDR3aa: CASSIDWRKTQYF; CDR3nt: TGTGCCAGTAGTATAGACTGGAGGAAGACCCAGTACTTC
abundance: .; d_gene: TRBD2; j_gene: TRBJ2-5; v_gene: TRBV9; CDR3aa: CASSVGGSGETQYF; CDR3nt: TGTGCCAGCAGCGTGGGCGGGAGCGGAGAGACCCAGTACTTC
abundance: .; d_gene: .; j_gene: TRBJ1-2; v_gene: TRBV12-3/TRBV12-4; CDR3aa: CASRRGAGTSYGYTF; CDR3nt: TGTGCCAGCAGACGGGGGGCAGGTACTTCTTATGGCTACACCTTC
abundance: .; d_gene: .; j_gene: TRBJ2-7; v_gene: TRBV28; CDR3aa: CASSPLTRRLSEQYF; CDR3nt: TGTGCCAGCAGTCCCTTGACTAGGAGGCTAAGCGAGCAGTACTTC